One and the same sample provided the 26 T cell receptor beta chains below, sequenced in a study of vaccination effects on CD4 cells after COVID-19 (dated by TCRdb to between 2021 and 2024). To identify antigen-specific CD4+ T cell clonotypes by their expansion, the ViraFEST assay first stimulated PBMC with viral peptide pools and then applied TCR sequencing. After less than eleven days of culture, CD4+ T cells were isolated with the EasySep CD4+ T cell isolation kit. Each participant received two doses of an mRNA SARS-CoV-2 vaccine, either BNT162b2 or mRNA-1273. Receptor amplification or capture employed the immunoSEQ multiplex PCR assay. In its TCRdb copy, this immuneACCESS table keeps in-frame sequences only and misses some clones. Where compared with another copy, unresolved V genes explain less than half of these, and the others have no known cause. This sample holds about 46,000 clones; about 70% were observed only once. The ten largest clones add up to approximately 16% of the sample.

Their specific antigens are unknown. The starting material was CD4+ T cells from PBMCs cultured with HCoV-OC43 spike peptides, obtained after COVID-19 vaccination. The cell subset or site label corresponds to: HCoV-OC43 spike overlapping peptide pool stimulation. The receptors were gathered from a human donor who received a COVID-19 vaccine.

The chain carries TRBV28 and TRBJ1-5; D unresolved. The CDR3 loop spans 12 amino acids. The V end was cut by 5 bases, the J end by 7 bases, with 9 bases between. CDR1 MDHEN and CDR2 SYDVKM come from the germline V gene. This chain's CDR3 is CASSASGQPQHF. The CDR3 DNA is TGTGCCAGCAGTGCCTCGGGACAGCCCCAGCATTTT.

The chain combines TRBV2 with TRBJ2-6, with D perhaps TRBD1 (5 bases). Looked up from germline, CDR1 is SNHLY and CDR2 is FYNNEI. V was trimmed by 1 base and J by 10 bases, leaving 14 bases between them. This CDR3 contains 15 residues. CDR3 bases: TGTGCCAGCAGTGAAGAGGGGAATTACTTTAACGTCCTGACTTTC. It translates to CASSEEGNYFNVLTF.

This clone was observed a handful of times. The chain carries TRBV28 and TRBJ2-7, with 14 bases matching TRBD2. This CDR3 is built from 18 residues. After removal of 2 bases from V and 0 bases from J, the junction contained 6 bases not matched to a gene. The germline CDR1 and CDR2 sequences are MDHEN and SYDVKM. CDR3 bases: TGTGCCAGCAGTTTAGCCGGACTAGCGGGAGGACTCTCCTACGAGCAGTACTTC. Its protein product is CASSLAGLAGGLSYEQYF.

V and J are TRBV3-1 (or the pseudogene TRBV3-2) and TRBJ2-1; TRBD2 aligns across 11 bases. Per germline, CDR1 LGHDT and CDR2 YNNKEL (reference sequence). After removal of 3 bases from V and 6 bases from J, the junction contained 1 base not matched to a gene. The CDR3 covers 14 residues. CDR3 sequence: CASSQTSGTNEQFF. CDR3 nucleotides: TGTGCCAGCAGCCAGACTAGCGGGACCAATGAGCAGTTCTTC.

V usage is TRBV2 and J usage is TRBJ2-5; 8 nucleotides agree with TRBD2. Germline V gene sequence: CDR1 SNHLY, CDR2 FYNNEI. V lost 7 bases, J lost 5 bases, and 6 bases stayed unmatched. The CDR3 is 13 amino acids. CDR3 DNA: TGTGCCAGCACGGCGGGGGGTGGCGAGACCCAGTACTTC. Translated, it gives CASTAGGGETQYF. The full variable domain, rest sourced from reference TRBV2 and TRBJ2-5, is EPEVTQTPSHQVTQMGQEVILRCVPISNHLYFYWYRQILGQKVEFLVSFYNNEISEKSEIFDDQFSVERPDGSNFTLKIRSTKLEDSAMYFCASTAGGGETQYFGPGTRLLVL.

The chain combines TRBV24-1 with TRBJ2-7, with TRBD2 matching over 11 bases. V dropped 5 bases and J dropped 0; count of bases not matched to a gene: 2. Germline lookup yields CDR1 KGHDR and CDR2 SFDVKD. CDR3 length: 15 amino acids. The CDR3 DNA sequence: TGTGCCACCAGTGGACTAGCGGGGACCTCCTACGAGCAGTACTTC. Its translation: CATSGLAGTSYEQYF.

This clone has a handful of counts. DNA of the CDR3: TGTGCCAGCAGTCCAAGACTAAGGACAGAAGGCAATCAGCCCCAGCATTTT. Amino acid sequence: CASSPRLRTEGNQPQHF. The chain is built from TRBV27 and TRBJ1-5; D is possibly TRBD1 (6 bases). The CDR3 is 17 residues long. The germline gives CDR1 MNHEY, CDR2 SMNVEV (reference sequence). Trimming pared 5 bases from V and 2 bases from J, leaving 19 bases between.

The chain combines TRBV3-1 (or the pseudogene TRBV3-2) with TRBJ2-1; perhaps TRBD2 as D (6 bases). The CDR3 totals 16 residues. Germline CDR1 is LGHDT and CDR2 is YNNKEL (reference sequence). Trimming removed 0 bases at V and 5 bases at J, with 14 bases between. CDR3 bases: TGTGCCAGCAGCCAAGAAAGGAGGGCTTCAGACAATGAGCAGTTCTTC. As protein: CASSQERRASDNEQFF.

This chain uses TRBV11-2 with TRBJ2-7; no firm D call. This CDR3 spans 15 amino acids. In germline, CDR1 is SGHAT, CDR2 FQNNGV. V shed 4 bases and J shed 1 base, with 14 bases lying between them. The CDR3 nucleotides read TGTGCCAGCAGCTCGAGTACCGCCCCATCCTACGAGCAGTACTTC. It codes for CASSSSTAPSYEQYF.

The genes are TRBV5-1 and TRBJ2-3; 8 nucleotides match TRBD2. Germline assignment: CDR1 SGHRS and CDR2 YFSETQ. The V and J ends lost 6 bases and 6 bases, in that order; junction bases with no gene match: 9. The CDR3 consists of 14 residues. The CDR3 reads CASNPGGATDTQYF. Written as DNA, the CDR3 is TGCGCCAGCAACCCCGGGGGGGCAACGGATACGCAGTATTTT.

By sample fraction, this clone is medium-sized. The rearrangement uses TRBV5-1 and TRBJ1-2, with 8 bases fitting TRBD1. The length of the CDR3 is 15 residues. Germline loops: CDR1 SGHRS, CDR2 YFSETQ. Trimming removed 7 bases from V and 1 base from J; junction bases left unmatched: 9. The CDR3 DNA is TGCGCCAGCGGGACAGGACAGGCTATTAACTATGGCTACACCTTC. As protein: CASGTGQAINYGYTF.

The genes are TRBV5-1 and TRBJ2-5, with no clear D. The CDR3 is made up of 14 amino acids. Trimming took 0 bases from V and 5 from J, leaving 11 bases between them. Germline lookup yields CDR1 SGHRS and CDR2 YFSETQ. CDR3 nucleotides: TGCGCCAGCAGCTTGGATGGGTTTCGGGAGACCCAGTACTTC. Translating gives CASSLDGFRETQYF.

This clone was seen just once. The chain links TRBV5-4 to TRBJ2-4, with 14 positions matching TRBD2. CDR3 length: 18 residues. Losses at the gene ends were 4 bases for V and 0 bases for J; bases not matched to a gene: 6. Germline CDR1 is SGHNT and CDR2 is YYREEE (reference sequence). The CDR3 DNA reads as TGTGCCAGCAGCCCTGGACTAGCGGGGGGAGTAGCCAAAAACATTCAGTACTTC. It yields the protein CASSPGLAGGVAKNIQYF.

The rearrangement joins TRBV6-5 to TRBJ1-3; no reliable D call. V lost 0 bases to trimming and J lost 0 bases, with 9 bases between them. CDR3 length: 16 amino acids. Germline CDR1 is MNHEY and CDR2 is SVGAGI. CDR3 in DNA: TGTGCCAGCAGTTACTCGCGGGTCTTCTCTGGAAACACCATATATTTT. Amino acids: CASSYSRVFSGNTIYF.

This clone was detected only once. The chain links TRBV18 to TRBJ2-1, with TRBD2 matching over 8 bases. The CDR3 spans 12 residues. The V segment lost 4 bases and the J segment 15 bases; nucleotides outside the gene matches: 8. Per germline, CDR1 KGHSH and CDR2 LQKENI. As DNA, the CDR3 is TGTGCCAGCTCACTAGGTCGGACTAGCCCGTTCTTC. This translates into CASSLGRTSPFF.

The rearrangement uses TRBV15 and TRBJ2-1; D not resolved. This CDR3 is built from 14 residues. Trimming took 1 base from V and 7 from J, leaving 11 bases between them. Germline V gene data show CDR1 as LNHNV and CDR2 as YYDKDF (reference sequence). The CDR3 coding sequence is TGTGCCACCAGCAGAGCCCTACCTAGTAATGAGCAGTTCTTC. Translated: CATSRALPSNEQFF.

CDR3: CASSLGTTIGETQYF. Written as DNA, the CDR3 is TGTGCCAGCAGCTTAGGGACGACGATCGGGGAGACCCAGTACTTC. The chain has TRBV11-2 and TRBJ2-5, with D hard to call. Deletions cut 1 base from V and 5 bases from J, with 14 bases between. This CDR3 has 15 residues. The germline gives CDR1 SGHAT, CDR2 FQNNGV.

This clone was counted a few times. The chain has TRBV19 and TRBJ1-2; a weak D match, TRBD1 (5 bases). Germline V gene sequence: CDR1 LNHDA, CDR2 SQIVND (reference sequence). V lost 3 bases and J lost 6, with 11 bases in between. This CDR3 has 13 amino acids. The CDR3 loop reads CASSIPGTNGYTF. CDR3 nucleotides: TGTGCCAGTAGTATCCCCGGGACTAATGGCTACACCTTC. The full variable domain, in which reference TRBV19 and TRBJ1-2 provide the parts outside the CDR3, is DGGITQSPKYLFRKEGQNVTLSCEQNLNHDAMYWYRQDPGQGLRLIYYSQIVNDFQKGDIAEGYSVSREKKESFPLTVTSAQKNPTAFYLCASSIPGTNGYTFGSGTRLTVV.

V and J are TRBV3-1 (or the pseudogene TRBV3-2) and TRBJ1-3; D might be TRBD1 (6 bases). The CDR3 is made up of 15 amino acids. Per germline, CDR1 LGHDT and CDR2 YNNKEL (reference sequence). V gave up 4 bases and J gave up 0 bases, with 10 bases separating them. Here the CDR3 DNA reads TGTGCCAGCAGCCGCGGACAGACCTCTGGAAACACCATATATTTT. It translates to CASSRGQTSGNTIYF.

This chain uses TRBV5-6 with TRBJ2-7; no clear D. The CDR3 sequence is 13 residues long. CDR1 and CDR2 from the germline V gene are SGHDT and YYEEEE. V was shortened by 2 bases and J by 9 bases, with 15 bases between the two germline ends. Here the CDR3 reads CASSLGPSRGQYF. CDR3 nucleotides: TGTGCCAGCAGCTTAGGCCCCTCTCGAGGGCAGTACTTC. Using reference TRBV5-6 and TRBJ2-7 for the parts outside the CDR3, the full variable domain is DAGVTQSPTHLIKTRGQQVTLRCSPKSGHDTVSWYQQALGQGPQFIFQYYEEEERQRGNFPDRFSGHQFPNYSSELNVNALLLGDSALYLCASSLGPSRGQYFGPGTRLTVT.

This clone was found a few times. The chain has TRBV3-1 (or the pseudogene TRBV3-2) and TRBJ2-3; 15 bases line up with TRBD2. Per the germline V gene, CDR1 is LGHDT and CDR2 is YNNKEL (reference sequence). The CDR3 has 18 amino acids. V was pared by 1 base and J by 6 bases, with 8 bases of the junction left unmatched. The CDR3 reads CASSQGLGTSGGSDTQYF. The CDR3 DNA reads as TGTGCCAGCAGCCAAGGCCTTGGGACTAGCGGGGGGTCCGATACGCAGTATTTT.

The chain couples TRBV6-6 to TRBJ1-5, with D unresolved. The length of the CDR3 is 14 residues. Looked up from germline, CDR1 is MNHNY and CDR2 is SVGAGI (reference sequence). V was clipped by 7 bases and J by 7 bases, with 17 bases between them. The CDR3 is CASTDWQAGQPQHF. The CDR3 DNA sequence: TGTGCCAGCACCGACTGGCAGGCGGGACAGCCCCAGCATTTT.

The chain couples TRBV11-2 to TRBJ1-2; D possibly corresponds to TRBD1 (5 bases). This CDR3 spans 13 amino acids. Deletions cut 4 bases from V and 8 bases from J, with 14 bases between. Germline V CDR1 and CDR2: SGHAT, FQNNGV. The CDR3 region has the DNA TGTGCCAGCAGCTATCGGAGGGGCGAGGGCTACACCTTC. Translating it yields CASSYRRGEGYTF.

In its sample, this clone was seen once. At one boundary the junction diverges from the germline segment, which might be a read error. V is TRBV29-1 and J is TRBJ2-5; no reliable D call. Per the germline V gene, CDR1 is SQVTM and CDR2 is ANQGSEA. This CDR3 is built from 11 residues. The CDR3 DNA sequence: TGCAGCGCCAAGCGCCAGAGCCTCGAGGACTTC. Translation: CSAKRQSLEDF.

The CDR3 loop is CASSYYGTGIRKTQYF. The CDR3 region has the DNA TGTGCCAGCAGTTACTATGGGACAGGGATTAGGAAGACCCAGTACTTC. The rearrangement uses TRBV6-5 and TRBJ2-5; 9 positions match TRBD1. The trim removed 1 base at V and 6 bases at J, leaving 9 bases unmatched. Germline V gene sequence: CDR1 MNHEY, CDR2 SVGAGI. The CDR3 is made up of 16 amino acids.

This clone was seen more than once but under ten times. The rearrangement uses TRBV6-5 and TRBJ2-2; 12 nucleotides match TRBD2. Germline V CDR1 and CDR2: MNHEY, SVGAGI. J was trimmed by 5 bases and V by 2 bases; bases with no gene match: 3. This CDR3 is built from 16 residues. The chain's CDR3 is CASSYLAGGPTGELFF. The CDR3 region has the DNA TGTGCCAGCAGTTACCTAGCGGGGGGGCCTACCGGGGAGCTGTTTTTT.